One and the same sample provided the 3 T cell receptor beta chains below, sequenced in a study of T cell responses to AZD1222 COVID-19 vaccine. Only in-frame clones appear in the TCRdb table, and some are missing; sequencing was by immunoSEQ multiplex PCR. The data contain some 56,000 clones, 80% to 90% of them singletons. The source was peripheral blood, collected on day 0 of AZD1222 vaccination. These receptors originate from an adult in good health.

For the CDR3, the DNA is TGTGCCAGCAGCTTGGAAGGGCAGCCCCAGCATTTT. Translating gives CASSLEGQPQHF. The chain recombines TRBV5-6 with TRBJ1-5; D is ambiguous. The CDR3 consists of 12 residues. Germline-derived CDR1 and CDR2 are SGHDT and YYEEEE. V lost 0 bases and J lost 7, with 5 bases in between.

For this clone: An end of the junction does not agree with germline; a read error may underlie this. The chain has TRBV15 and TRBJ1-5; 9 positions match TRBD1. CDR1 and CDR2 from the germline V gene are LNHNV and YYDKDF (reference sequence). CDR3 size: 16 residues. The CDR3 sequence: CATSGDRGVYNQPQHF. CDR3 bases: TGTGCCACCAGCGGAGACAGGGGGGTTTACAATCAGCCCCAGCATTTT.

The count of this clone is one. The chain's CDR3 is CASSTLTGPYTF. DNA of the CDR3: TGTGCCAGCAGTACACTGACAGGCCCCTACACCTTC. The chain uses TRBV28 and TRBJ1-2; the D gene is possibly TRBD1 (6 bases). The CDR3 has 12 amino acids. Trimming took off 5 bases at V and 10 bases at J, with 14 bases between the two ends. In germline, CDR1 is MDHEN, CDR2 SYDVKM.